The sequence of this T cell receptor beta chain was determined in a study of OX40 agonist ivuxolimab in advanced cancers. A note on the overall study: Ivuxolimab was a fully human IgG2 agonistic monoclonal antibody targeting the costimulatory receptor OX40 (CD134). Intravenous ivuxolimab was administered to patients every 2 weeks at six dose levels: 0.01, 0.1, 0.3, 1.5, 3 and 10 mg/kg. Of the roughly 52 dose-escalation patients, hepatocellular carcinoma was present in around 20, melanoma in approximately 15, renal cell carcinoma in 9 and head and neck cancer in 9. A male proportion of nearly 85% and a mean age of approximately 61 years, ranging from about 20 to 80, were recorded for the dose-escalation cohort. Prior anti-PD-1, anti-PD-L1 or anti-CTLA-4 therapy was permitted, and checkpoint inhibitors had been received by about 36% of dose-escalation patients. Three dose-escalation patients achieved partial responses, one with hepatocellular carcinoma and two with cutaneous melanoma. Peripheral TCRbeta sequencing was intended to test whether TCR sequence diversity was altered and clonal T-cell expansion was caused by ivuxolimab. The paper describes the monotherapy dose-escalation part (N ≈ 52 patients) of the phase I trial of ivuxolimab. On the study overall, not on this receptor specifically: In the 0.1-3.0 mg/kg groups, partial responders were among the patients with the lowest normalized peripheral clonal expansion, particularly in CD8+ T cells. At doses from 0.1 to 3.0 mg/kg, clonal expansion was seen in both CD4+ and CD8+ blood T cells between baseline and week 6. Low levels of normalized T-cell clonal expansion were also seen in some patients who did not respond. After ivuxolimab, more expanded clones were found on average in CD8+ T cells than in CD4+ T cells. Which antigens the clonally expanded peripheral T cells were specific for was not determined.

For sequencing of the TCRbeta CDR3 region, genomic DNA was extracted from the sorted cells. The immunoSEQ Assay was used to sequence the TCRbeta CDR3 regions. The immuneACCESS repertoire file appears here via TCRdb, limited to in-frame rearrangements. These files lack a portion of the clones; in checked studies, under half of the deficit traces to unresolved V genes, and the cause of the others is not known. The sample contains over 15,000 clones, just under 75% of them found a single time. The ten largest clones capture 24% of the sample. V was cut back by 1 base and J by 2 bases, leaving a gap of 6 bases between them. The germline V gene (reference sequence) yields SEHNR for CDR1 and FQNEAQ for CDR2. The CDR3 sequence holds 13 residues, the cysteine and phenylalanine included. Just the 39-base CDR3 DNA is kept, in frame starting at base 1. This clone was recorded a few times. Its antigen remains unidentified. One base away there is no much larger clone; base qualities are not given.

The trial excluded patients who had a history of autoimmune disease or who were on systemic immunosuppression. Peripheral blood for TCR sequencing was drawn from every dose cohort at baseline, at cycle 4 day 1 and at cycle 7 day 1. Samples were obtained from an open-label, multicenter, first-in-human phase I dose-escalation trial of ivuxolimab. Adults with locally advanced or metastatic melanoma, renal cell carcinoma, hepatocellular carcinoma or head and neck squamous cell carcinoma were enrolled in the trial. CD4+ and CD8+ T cells were sorted separately from peripheral blood before TCR sequencing.

This TCR came from an adult with an advanced solid tumor such as melanoma, head and neck, liver or kidney cancer. The sample consisted of CD4+ or CD8+ T cells sorted from blood, taken in a trial of the OX40 agonist ivuxolimab. The sequence links TRBV7-9 to TRBJ2-7; the D segment cannot be called with confidence. The CDR3 sequence is CASSLGAPYEQYF. The sequenced DNA: TGTGCCAGCAGCTTAGGAGCCCCCTACGAGCAGTACTTC.